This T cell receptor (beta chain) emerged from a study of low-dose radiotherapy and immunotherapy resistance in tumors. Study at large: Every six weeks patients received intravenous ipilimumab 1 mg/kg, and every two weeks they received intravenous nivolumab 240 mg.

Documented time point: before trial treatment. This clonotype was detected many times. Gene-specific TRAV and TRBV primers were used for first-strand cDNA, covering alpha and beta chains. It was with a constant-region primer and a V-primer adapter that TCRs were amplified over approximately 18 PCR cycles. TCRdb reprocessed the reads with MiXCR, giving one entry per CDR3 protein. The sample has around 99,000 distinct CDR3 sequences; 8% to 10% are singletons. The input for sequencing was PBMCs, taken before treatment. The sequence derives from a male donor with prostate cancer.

DNA of the CDR3: TGTGCCAGCAGCTCAGGGGGGTTATACGAGCAGTACTTC. This encodes CASSSGGLYEQYF. The gene calls are TRBV7-9 and TRBJ2-7, with D maybe TRBD1 (7 bases). CDR3 length equals 13 residues. CDR1 and CDR2 from the germline V gene are SEHNR and FQNEAQ (reference sequence). Trimming cost V 4 bases and J 4 bases, with 11 bases left between them.